Given below is one T cell receptor beta chain in context. The data derive from a study of blood T cell repertoires in COVID-19. Study context: Two consecutive negative NP/OP PCR tests, clearance, or resolved symptoms defined Cohort 3 recovery. COVID-19 samples from acute and convalescent phases originated in the United States, Italy and Spain.

Participants had their cohort set by participant-reported clinical history. Under the authors' procedure: Reference gene primer amplification yielded estimated nucleated cell counts. Profiled with immunoSEQ multiplex PCR; TCRdb holds only in-frame clones, not every one. Clone size and V and J calls were adopted from that table, with D and trimming inferred from the DNA. The table includes more than 300,000 clones, around 87% detected once. Germline CDR1 reads LNHDA; CDR2 reads SQIVND (reference sequence). The ends were cut back, 1 base at V and 5 bases at J, with 11 bases in the middle. The CDR3 runs 14 residues.

The J gene is TRBJ1-1, the V gene TRBV19; D perhaps matches TRBD1 (6 bases). The clonotype comes from a man aged 35-49 years in a cohort exposed to, infected with or recovered from COVID-19 (not recorded which). The sequencing input was PBMCs or T cells enriched from blood (not recorded which). The CDR3 nucleotides read TGTGCCAGTAGTATAGTCCAGGGGAGTACTGAAGCTTTCTTT. It is translated as CASSIVQGSTEAFF.